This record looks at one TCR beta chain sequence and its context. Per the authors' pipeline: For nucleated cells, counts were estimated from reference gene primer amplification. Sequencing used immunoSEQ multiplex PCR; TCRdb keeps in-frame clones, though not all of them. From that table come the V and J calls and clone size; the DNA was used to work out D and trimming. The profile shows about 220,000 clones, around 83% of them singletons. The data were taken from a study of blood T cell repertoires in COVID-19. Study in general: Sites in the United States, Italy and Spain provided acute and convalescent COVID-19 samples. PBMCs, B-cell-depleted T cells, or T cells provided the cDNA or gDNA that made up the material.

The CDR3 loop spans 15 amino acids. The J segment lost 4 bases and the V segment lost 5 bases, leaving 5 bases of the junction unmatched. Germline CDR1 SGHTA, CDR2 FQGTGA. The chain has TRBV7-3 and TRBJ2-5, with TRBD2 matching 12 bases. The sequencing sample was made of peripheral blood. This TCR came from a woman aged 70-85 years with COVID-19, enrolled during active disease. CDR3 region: CASSQTSGSGETQYF. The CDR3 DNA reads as TGTGCCAGCAGCCAGACTAGCGGGAGCGGAGAGACCCAGTACTTC.